The 10 T cell receptor beta chains reported below all come from one sample, sequenced in a study of T-cell reconstitution after alpha-beta-depleted transplantation in children. Researchers prepared the TCRbeta library using unique molecular identifiers, the study reports. TCRdb called the PCR reads again in MiXCR, with one record for every CDR3 protein. The sample holds hundreds of thousands of distinct CDR3 sequences, roughly 14% seen once. This specimen consisted of PBMCs, obtained from the stem cell graft. Source of these receptors: a human donor who donated a stem cell graft to a child with Fanconi anemia.

This clonotype was observed many times. This chain links TRBV20-1 with TRBJ1-4; 8 bases map to TRBD1. J gave up 7 bases and V 3 bases, and 7 bases lay outside the gene matches. CDR1 and CDR2 (germline): DFQATT, SNEGSKA (reference sequence). The CDR3 has 14 amino acids. The CDR3 loop reads CSASRDRRSEKLFF. The DNA of the CDR3 is TGCAGTGCTAGTAGGGACAGGAGAAGTGAAAAACTGTTTTTT.

A few counts support this clonotype. The chain uses TRBV15 and TRBJ1-5; possibly TRBD1 for D (6 bases). CDR1 is LNHNV and CDR2 is YYDKDF in the germline V gene (reference sequence). The CDR3 has 13 amino acids. The V end lost 7 bases, the J end lost 1 base, and 8 bases lay between the germline ends. CDR3 sequence (DNA): TGTGCCACCACTGGACAGAGCAATCAGCCCCAGCATTTT. Translation gives CATTGQSNQPQHF. Combining the CDR3 with reference TRBV15 and TRBJ1-5 gives the whole variable domain DAMVIQNPRYQVTQFGKPVTLSCSQTLNHNVMYWYQQKSSQAPKLLFHYYDKDFNNEADTPDNFQSRRPNTSFCFLDIRSPGLGDTAMYLCATTGQSNQPQHFGDGTRLSIL.

This clonotype has ten or more counts. The chain uses TRBV28 and TRBJ1-4, with 7 bases identical to TRBD1. The CDR3 is 14 amino acids. V shed 5 bases, J shed 4 bases, and the junction held 4 bases outside the gene matches. Germline V gene sequence: CDR1 MDHEN, CDR2 SYDVKM. Here the CDR3 DNA reads TGTGCCAGCAGTCTAACAGGGGATAATGAAAAACTGTTTTTT. This sequence encodes CASSLTGDNEKLFF.

In this sample, this clonotype turned up a few times. This chain uses TRBV20-1 with TRBJ2-3; 14 bases map to TRBD2. Germline CDR1 reads DFQATT; CDR2 reads SNEGSKA (reference sequence). V shed 6 bases and J 5 bases; nucleotides not matched to a gene: 16. CDR3 length equals 18 residues. The DNA of the CDR3 is TGCAGTGCCGACCCGGGACTAGCGGGGGATGTTCCGATAGATACGCAGTATTTT. Its translation: CSADPGLAGDVPIDTQYF.

This clonotype was detected ten times or more. The chain combines TRBV6-5 with TRBJ1-1; maybe TRBD1 (5 bases). V lost 7 bases and J lost 4, with 16 bases in between. CDR3 length equals 14 residues. Germline V gene sequence: CDR1 MNHEY, CDR2 SVGAGI. The CDR3 reads CASIRQGRGTEAFF. CDR3 coding DNA: TGTGCCAGCATCCGGCAGGGACGTGGCACTGAAGCTTTCTTT.

This clonotype was detected ten times or more. The chain joins TRBV20-1 to TRBJ2-5, with D maybe TRBD2 (6 bases). Per germline, CDR1 DFQATT and CDR2 SNEGSKA (reference sequence). This CDR3 is 12 amino acids long. V was pared by 6 bases and J by 3 bases, with 11 bases between. The chain's CDR3 is CSAGTFKETQYF. CDR3 bases: TGCAGTGCCGGGACTTTTAAAGAGACCCAGTACTTC.

The table lists this clonotype with a few counts. This chain links TRBV2 with TRBJ1-5; no clear D gene. The CDR3 has 14 amino acids. Germline V lookup: CDR1 SNHLY, CDR2 FYNNEI. Trimming stripped 4 bases from V and 2 bases from J, with 9 bases between. CDR3 loop: CASSGGWGNQPQHF. CDR3 bases: TGTGCCAGCAGTGGGGGTTGGGGCAATCAGCCCCAGCATTTT. The full variable domain, with the rest looked up from reference TRBV2 and TRBJ1-5, is EPEVTQTPSHQVTQMGQEVILRCVPISNHLYFYWYRQILGQKVEFLVSFYNNEISEKSEIFDDQFSVERPDGSNFTLKIRSTKLEDSAMYFCASSGGWGNQPQHFGDGTRLSIL.

This clonotype was observed a few times. This chain joins TRBV12-3 or TRBV12-4 and TRBJ1-2; TRBD1 matches at 7 bases. This CDR3 contains 13 residues. V was pared by 6 bases and J by 8 bases, with 9 bases of the junction left unmatched. This CDR3 is CASSLVGGYGYTF. Written as DNA, the CDR3 is TGTGCCAGCAGCCTGGTAGGGGGCTACGGCTACACCTTC.

This clonotype occurred a few times. V usage is TRBV10-3 and J usage is TRBJ2-7, with a possible D match to TRBD2 (5 bases). Germline CDR1 ENHRY, CDR2 SYGVKD. The CDR3 loop spans 13 amino acids. Trimming cost V 2 bases and J 2 bases, with 7 bases left between them. This CDR3 reads CAISERETYEQYF. DNA of the CDR3: TGTGCCATCAGTGAGCGGGAAACCTACGAGCAGTACTTC.

This clonotype came up a few times. The chain is built from TRBV12-3 or TRBV12-4 and TRBJ1-2, with 7 bases fitting TRBD1. The CDR3 length is 13 residues. V shed 6 bases, J shed 8 bases, and the junction held 9 bases outside the gene matches. The CDR3 DNA is TGTGCCAGCAGCCCTACAGGGGTGCAAGGCTACACCTTC. Residues: CASSPTGVQGYTF.